This paragraph reports one TCR beta chain. The data originate from a study of shared clonotypes between healthy human individuals. This CDR3 contains 13 residues. Germline CDR1 and CDR2: SGDLS and YYNGEE. V was trimmed by 0 bases and J by 4 bases, leaving 8 bases between them. Data came from immunoSEQ multiplex PCR; TCRdb stores just in-frame clones and leaves some out. This sample has about 490,000 clones, with approximately 82% found just once. The sequenced sample was PBMCs. The TCR sequence derives from a woman between 40 and 55 years old in good health. Some clones in this sample may be carry-over from other donors' samples. V and J are TRBV9 and TRBJ2-7; no reliable D call. CDR3 coding DNA: TGTGCCAGCAGCGTAGCTCTAGGTTACGAGCAGTACTTC. This sequence encodes CASSVALGYEQYF.